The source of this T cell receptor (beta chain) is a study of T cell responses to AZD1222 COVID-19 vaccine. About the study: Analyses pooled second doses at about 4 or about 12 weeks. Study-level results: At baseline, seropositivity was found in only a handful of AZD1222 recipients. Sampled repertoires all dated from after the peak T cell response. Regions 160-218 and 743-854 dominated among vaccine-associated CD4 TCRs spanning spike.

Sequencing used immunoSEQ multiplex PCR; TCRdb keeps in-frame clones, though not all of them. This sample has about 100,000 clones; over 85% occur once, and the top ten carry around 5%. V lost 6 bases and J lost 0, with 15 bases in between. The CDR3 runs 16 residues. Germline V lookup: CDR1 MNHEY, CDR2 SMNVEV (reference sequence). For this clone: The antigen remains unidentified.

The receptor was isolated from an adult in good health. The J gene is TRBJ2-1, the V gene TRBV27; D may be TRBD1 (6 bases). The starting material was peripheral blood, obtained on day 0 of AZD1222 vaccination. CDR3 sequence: CASSTGSISSYNEQFF. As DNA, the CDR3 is TGTGCCAGCAGCACAGGGTCTATTAGCTCCTACAATGAGCAGTTCTTC.